Below, 7 T cell receptor beta chains from the same sample are listed, as sequenced in a study of CD8 T cells in Susac syndrome. Random hexamers were used to reverse transcribe an amount of about 0.5 to 1 ug RNA. TCRdb reanalysed the immunoSEQ multiplex PCR reads using MiXCR and keeps one entry per CDR3 protein. The data contain about 180,000 distinct CDR3 sequences, roughly 94% of them singletons. Material: CD4+ T cells from PBMCs. All receptors come from a human donor with Susac syndrome.

The chain links TRBV28 to TRBJ2-1; D ambiguous. CDR1 and CDR2 (germline): MDHEN, SYDVKM. The length of the CDR3 is 17 residues. The V and J ends lost 2 bases and 0 bases respectively, with 14 bases between them. This chain's CDR3 is CASSLGRPRSSYNEQFF. The CDR3 DNA follows: TGTGCCAGCAGTTTAGGCCGCCCCCGGAGCTCCTACAATGAGCAGTTCTTC.

V gene TRBV30 combines with J gene TRBJ1-1; TRBD1 matches at 8 bases. This CDR3 spans 13 amino acids. Germline CDR1 and CDR2: GTSNPN and SVGIG (reference sequence). The CDR3 DNA is TGTGCATCGGACAGGGTCCGGGGGACTGAAGCTTTCTTT. Translation: CASDRVRGTEAFF.

The CDR3 protein is CASSQRSGAADTQYF. In nucleotides, the CDR3 is TGTGCCAGCAGCCAAAGGTCCGGGGCCGCAGATACGCAGTATTTT. The chain is built from TRBV11-3 and TRBJ2-3; either TRBD1 or TRBD2 may supply D (5 bases each). The CDR3 is 15 residues long. The V and J ends lost 5 bases and 4 bases respectively, with 16 bases between them. Germline assignment: CDR1 SGHNT and CDR2 YENEEA.

The CDR3 DNA reads as TGTGCCAGCAGTGTCACTAGCGGGCTCAATGAGCAGTTCTTC. Translated: CASSVTSGLNEQFF. The chain uses TRBV2 and TRBJ2-1; TRBD2 aligns across 9 bases. The CDR3 has 14 residues. Trimming removed 4 bases from V and 6 bases from J; junction bases left unmatched: 4. Germline V gene lookup returns CDR1 SNHLY and CDR2 FYNNEI.

The chain couples TRBV9 to TRBJ2-5; D unresolved. Germline V gives CDR1 SGDLS, CDR2 YYNGEE. V was clipped by 0 bases and J by 5 bases, with 5 bases between them. The CDR3 is 12 residues long. CDR3 sequence reads: CASSVDGETQYF. The CDR3 DNA reads as TGTGCCAGCAGCGTAGATGGGGAGACCCAGTACTTC.

V usage is TRBV12-3 or TRBV12-4 and J usage is TRBJ2-1; D perhaps matches TRBD2 (6 bases). The ends were cut back, 1 base at V and 6 bases at J, with 16 bases in the middle. This CDR3 has 16 amino acids. The CDR3 nucleotides read TGTGCCAGCAGTTTAGGCCCCCGGGGGACCGGCAATGAGCAGTTCTTC. It is translated as CASSLGPRGTGNEQFF.

This chain links TRBV20-1 with TRBJ2-5, with D possibly matching TRBD1 (6 bases). V was pared by 4 bases and J by 5 bases, with 20 bases between. The CDR3 has 15 residues. CDR1 is DFQATT, CDR2 SNEGSKA, per germline (reference sequence). DNA for the CDR3: TGCAGTGCTAACGTTGACACGACTACAGGGGAGACCCAGTACTTC. This gives the protein CSANVDTTTGETQYF.